Sequencing of this TCR beta chain was carried out in a study of monozygotic twins with inflammatory bowel disease. Germline CDR1 reads DFQATT; CDR2 reads SNEGSKA (reference sequence). The CDR3 spans 19 residues. Study-level findings and limits: IBD patients shared fewer clonotypes with other individuals than healthy twins, especially patients with disease activity signs. TCRbeta inverse Simpson diversity was decreased in IBD patients versus healthy co-twins.

Notes on this clonotype: What it binds is not known.

With no T cell sorting beforehand, total RNA was isolated from whole blood. UMIs with a 6-nucleotide sample barcode were added by template switching. TCRdb reprocessed the 5' RACE reads and stores each CDR3 protein as one record, lacking DNA. This listing includes 110,000 or so distinct CDR3 sequences. This receptor was taken from a human donor with ulcerative colitis or Crohn's disease, or a healthy co-twin of an affected twin (not recorded which). This sequence joins TRBV20-1 and TRBJ1-3; TCRdb returns TRBD1, unconfirmable since there is no DNA. Sequenced material: blood. The CDR3 protein is CSARPPRTTPPFSGNTIYF.